These T cell receptor beta chains were read from a single sample in a study of blood T cells in healthy people across ages. TCRdb reprocessed the 5' RACE reads with MiXCR, giving one entry per CDR3 protein. This table has over a million distinct CDR3 sequences, 25% appearing once. The same specimen was also included in a second study, on T cells of mothers and their children.

The sequencing sample was made of blood. All receptors come from a girl aged 2 to 9 in good health. CDR3s include the opening cysteine and the closing phenylalanine or tryptophan. Fields, in order: V gene, clone size, J gene, D gene, CDR3 DNA, CDR3 protein. A D gene is named only where the DNA matches it firmly. Where a row states a size, it is once, few, many or the class of an expanded clone; other rows omit it.

v_gene: TRBV9; abundance: NA; j_gene: TRBJ2-7; d_gene: TRBD2; CDR3nt: TGTGCCAGCAGCGGATCTAGCGGGGGAGCTTACGAGCAGTACTTC; CDR3aa: CASSGSSGGAYEQYF
v_gene: TRBV7-6; abundance: NA; j_gene: TRBJ2-1; d_gene: TRBD2; CDR3nt: TGTGCCAGCAGCCCCCTTAGCGGGGGGGCCACCTACAATGAGCAGTTCTTC; CDR3aa: CASSPLSGGATYNEQFF
v_gene: TRBV5-1; abundance: few; j_gene: TRBJ2-5; d_gene: NA; CDR3nt: TGCGCCAGCAGCTTGGCGAGAGGGAGCGGTTACCAAGAGACCCAGTACTTC; CDR3aa: CASSLARGSGYQETQYF
v_gene: TRBV6-5; abundance: few; j_gene: TRBJ1-6; d_gene: NA; CDR3nt: TGTGCCAGCAGCCACCGGGACGGGGGAAATTCACCCCTCCACTTT; CDR3aa: CASSHRDGGNSPLHF
v_gene: TRBV20-1; abundance: few; j_gene: TRBJ2-7; d_gene: NA; CDR3nt: TGCAGTGCTAGAGATTCGAGGGGGGAGCAGTACTTC; CDR3aa: CSARDSRGEQYF
v_gene: TRBV6-6; abundance: few; j_gene: TRBJ2-5; d_gene: NA; CDR3nt: TGTGCCAGCAGTTACTCAGGGGCAGCCGCGTCAGAGACCCAGTACTTC; CDR3aa: CASSYSGAAASETQYF
v_gene: TRBV27; abundance: few; j_gene: TRBJ1-6; d_gene: TRBD1; CDR3nt: TGTGCCAGCAGTTTATTAGGACAGGGTGAATCACCCCTCCACTTT; CDR3aa: CASSLLGQGESPLHF
v_gene: TRBV19; abundance: NA; j_gene: TRBJ1-2; d_gene: NA; CDR3nt: TGTGCCAGTAGTATATATCAGGCATTTTCCTACGGCTACACCTTC; CDR3aa: CASSIYQAFSYGYTF
v_gene: TRBV9; abundance: NA; j_gene: TRBJ2-7; d_gene: NA; CDR3nt: TGTGCCAGCAGCGTAAGAGGGGGAGACGAGCAGTACTTC; CDR3aa: CASSVRGGDEQYF
v_gene: TRBV4-3; abundance: many; j_gene: TRBJ2-7; d_gene: NA; CDR3nt: TGCGCCAGCAGCCAAGGTGAGGGGCGATGGGAGCAGTACTTC; CDR3aa: CASSQGEGRWEQYF
v_gene: TRBV12-3/TRBV12-4; abundance: few; j_gene: TRBJ2-1; d_gene: TRBD1; CDR3nt: TGTGCCACAATCCCGGGGGGGACAGGGGTCAATGAGCAGTTCTTC; CDR3aa: CATIPGGTGVNEQFF
v_gene: TRBV5-1; abundance: NA; j_gene: TRBJ1-4; d_gene: TRBD1; CDR3nt: TGTGCCAGCAGCTTGGAACAGGGGAGCGTAGGTGAAAAACTGTTTTTT; CDR3aa: CASSLEQGSVGEKLFF
v_gene: TRBV29-1; abundance: few; j_gene: TRBJ1-1; d_gene: NA; CDR3nt: TGCAGCGTTCTTCGGGGGCTTGAAGCTTTCTTT; CDR3aa: CSVLRGLEAFF
v_gene: TRBV12-3/TRBV12-4; abundance: few; j_gene: TRBJ1-1; d_gene: NA; CDR3nt: TGTGCCAGCGGAGGGTTGGTCCCCACTGAAGCTTTCTTT; CDR3aa: CASGGLVPTEAFF
v_gene: TRBV7-2; abundance: NA; j_gene: TRBJ1-2; d_gene: NA; CDR3nt: TGTGCCAGCAGCTTACACACTCAGGGGTACTATGGCTACACCTTC; CDR3aa: CASSLHTQGYYGYTF
v_gene: TRBV28; abundance: NA; j_gene: TRBJ2-1; d_gene: TRBD2; CDR3nt: TGTGCCAGCAGTTCCTTACTAGCGAGCTCCTACAATGAGCAGTTCTTC; CDR3aa: CASSSLLASSYNEQFF
v_gene: TRBV15; abundance: NA; j_gene: TRBJ2-5; d_gene: NA; CDR3nt: TGTGCCACCAGAGAGACTCGCTCCGGAGAGACCCAGTACTTC; CDR3aa: CATRETRSGETQYF
v_gene: TRBV29-1; abundance: few; j_gene: TRBJ2-1; d_gene: TRBD2; CDR3nt: TGCAGCGTTGGTCGCAATGAAGCGGGGGGGCTCTATGAGCAGTTCTTC; CDR3aa: CSVGRNEAGGLYEQFF
v_gene: TRBV6-5; abundance: few; j_gene: TRBJ1-1; d_gene: NA; CDR3nt: TGTGCCAGCAGTTTGACAGGTCCGCACACTGAAGCTTTCTTT; CDR3aa: CASSLTGPHTEAFF
v_gene: TRBV19; abundance: few; j_gene: TRBJ1-2; d_gene: NA; CDR3nt: TGTGCCAGTAGTATAGTGGGGCGCTATGGCTACACCTTC; CDR3aa: CASSIVGRYGYTF
v_gene: TRBV5-1; abundance: NA; j_gene: TRBJ2-5; d_gene: TRBD2; CDR3nt: TGCGCCAGCAGCTTCGGCCAGGGAGGGATGGAGACCCAGTACTTC; CDR3aa: CASSFGQGGMETQYF
v_gene: TRBV25-1; abundance: few; j_gene: TRBJ2-6; d_gene: NA; CDR3nt: TGTGCCAGCAGTCGGGGCTGGGAGGCTGGGGCCAACGTCCTGACTTTC; CDR3aa: CASSRGWEAGANVLTF
v_gene: TRBV29-1; abundance: NA; j_gene: TRBJ1-1; d_gene: TRBD1; CDR3nt: TGCAGCGCTCTCCGGACAGGGAAGACTGAAGCTTTCTTT; CDR3aa: CSALRTGKTEAFF
v_gene: TRBV27; abundance: NA; j_gene: TRBJ2-2; d_gene: NA; CDR3nt: TGTGCCAGCAGTTTAACCGCAGGGGGGGCTACCGGGGAGCTGTTTTTT; CDR3aa: CASSLTAGGATGELFF
v_gene: TRBV29-1; abundance: NA; j_gene: TRBJ2-3; d_gene: TRBD1; CDR3nt: TGCAGCGGGGGACAGGGGTCTAGCACAGATACGCAGTATTTT; CDR3aa: CSGGQGSSTDTQYF
v_gene: TRBV28; abundance: NA; j_gene: TRBJ1-6; d_gene: NA; CDR3nt: TGTGCCAGCATTCAGGGGATCTCCGGATCACCCCTCCACTTT; CDR3aa: CASIQGISGSPLHF
v_gene: TRBV6-2/TRBV6-3; abundance: NA; j_gene: TRBJ2-7; d_gene: NA; CDR3nt: TGTGCCACCCTACCTGACTTCTCCTACGAGCAGTACTTC; CDR3aa: CATLPDFSYEQYF
v_gene: TRBV2; abundance: NA; j_gene: TRBJ2-1; d_gene: NA; CDR3nt: TGTGCCAGCAACCGAGGGTGGTCCCGGGGTGAGCAGTTCTTC; CDR3aa: CASNRGWSRGEQFF
v_gene: TRBV29-1; abundance: NA; j_gene: TRBJ1-1; d_gene: NA; CDR3nt: TGCAGCGCCTTCGGGCAGGGGTCGAGGGAAGCTTTCTTT; CDR3aa: CSAFGQGSREAFF
v_gene: TRBV14; abundance: NA; j_gene: TRBJ2-4; d_gene: TRBD2; CDR3nt: TGTGCCAGCAGCCAACTCCCTAGCGGGAAGGGGTACTTC; CDR3aa: CASSQLPSGKGYF
v_gene: TRBV12-3/TRBV12-4; abundance: few; j_gene: TRBJ1-6; d_gene: NA; CDR3nt: TGTGCCAGCAGTTTATTGGTAGTGAATTCCTATAATTCACCCCTCCACTTT; CDR3aa: CASSLLVVNSYNSPLHF
v_gene: TRBV5-1; abundance: NA; j_gene: TRBJ1-4; d_gene: NA; CDR3nt: TGCGCCAGTAAACCCGAGACAGTAGAAAAACTGTTTTTT; CDR3aa: CASKPETVEKLFF
v_gene: TRBV12-3/TRBV12-4; abundance: many; j_gene: TRBJ2-5; d_gene: NA; CDR3nt: TGCGCCAGCAGCCCCGGTCCGAGGGGGACCCAGTACTTC; CDR3aa: CASSPGPRGTQYF